Described below is a single T cell receptor beta chain sequence and its context. The protocol attached unique molecular identifiers to individual cDNA molecules. TCRdb recomputed calls from the 5' RACE reads with MiXCR, one row per CDR3 protein. Of approximately 60,000 distinct CDR3 sequences detected, roughly 12% appear once; the ten largest clones hold about 3.1%. The germline V gene has CDR1 SEHNR and CDR2 FQNEAQ (reference sequence). Trimming stripped 1 base from V and 4 bases from J, with 13 bases between. The CDR3 is made up of 15 amino acids. This entry belongs to a study of early T cells in non-severe SARS-CoV-2 infection.

This clonotype was sampled from an adult who was a healthcare worker with PCR-confirmed SARS-CoV-2 infection or an uninfected control (not recorded which). V and J are TRBV7-9 and TRBJ1-2; possibly TRBD1 for D (6 bases). Sequences were obtained from whole blood. The CDR3 here is CASSLDSDRAYGYTF. CDR3 DNA sequence: TGTGCCAGCAGCTTAGACTCGGACAGAGCCTATGGCTACACCTTC. Full variable domain (outside the CDR3, taken from reference TRBV7-9 and TRBJ1-2): DTGVSQNPRHKITKRGQNVTFRCDPISEHNRLYWYRQTLGQGPEFLTYFQNEAQLEKSRLLSDRFSAERPKGSFSTLEIQRTEQGDSAMYLCASSLDSDRAYGYTFGSGTRLTVV.